The 15 T cell receptor beta chains presented below share a single source sample, sequenced in a study of beta chain features in type 1 diabetes. The study's findings and limits: Among patients with Type 1 diabetes, TCRB CDR3s were moderately but significantly shorter in every one of the four CD4+ subsets.

Isolated RNA was reverse transcribed in full, so expressed TCRB transcripts were sequenced. This table comes from immunoSEQ multiplex PCR, and its TCRdb copy is limited to in-frame clones, with some not included. Here the sample spans 300,000 to 350,000 clones, roughly 12% being singletons. No antigens are known for them. The sequencing sample was made of naive CD4+ T cells from blood. The receptors were sampled from a young woman with type 1 diabetes.

The sample holds a few counts of this clone. V usage is TRBV2 and J usage is TRBJ2-2; possibly TRBD1 for D (5 bases). Trimming removed 8 bases from V and 7 bases from J, with 14 bases in between. The germline gives CDR1 SNHLY, CDR2 FYNNEI. CDR3 size: 13 residues. The CDR3 coding sequence is TGTGCCAGCGGCCTAAGGGGCGGCGGGGAGCTGTTTTTT. Translating it yields CASGLRGGGELFF.

There are a few counts of this clone. The chain employs TRBV9 and TRBJ2-3; D possibly corresponds to TRBD2 (6 bases). Germline lookup yields CDR1 SGDLS and CDR2 YYNGEE. V lost 4 bases and J lost 3, with 15 bases in between. The CDR3 is 15 residues long. CDR3 sequence (DNA): TGTGCCAGCAGCAGGTGGAGTGCGGGGACAGATACGCAGTATTTT. Translated: CASSRWSAGTDTQYF.

This clone was seen a few times. The chain combines TRBV5-6 with TRBJ2-7, with 9 bases matching TRBD1. The germline CDR1 and CDR2 sequences are SGHDT and YYEEEE. The V gene end was trimmed by 6 bases and the J gene end by 1 base; junction bases not matched to a gene: 5. There are 14 residues in the CDR3. The chain's CDR3 is CASTRTGASYEQYF. CDR3 coding DNA: TGTGCCAGCACCCGGACAGGGGCGTCCTACGAGCAGTACTTC.

This clone was counted between two and nine times. In nucleotides, the CDR3 is TGTGCCAGCAGCCCGACAGGGCCCGGTCAGCCCCAGCATTTT. Amino acid sequence: CASSPTGPGQPQHF. The chain carries TRBV7-2 and TRBJ1-5; the match to TRBD1 covers 7 bases. This CDR3 comprises 14 residues. In germline, CDR1 is SGHTA, CDR2 FQGNSA. With 5 bases clipped from V and 6 bases from J, the junction kept 7 bases outside the gene matches.

The genes are TRBV7-8 and TRBJ2-2, with 7 bases identical to TRBD2. The length of the CDR3 is 15 residues. CDR1 SGHVS and CDR2 FQNEAQ come from the germline V gene. V lost 5 bases, J lost 5 bases, and 8 bases stayed unmatched. The CDR3 is CASSPRGGRTGELFF. CDR3 in DNA: TGTGCCAGCAGCCCGCGAGGCGGGAGAACCGGGGAGCTGTTTTTT.

Only a few counts were recorded for this clone. The chain is built from TRBV28 and TRBJ2-7, with unresolved D. V dropped 5 bases and J dropped 6 bases, with 17 bases sitting between them. The CDR3 runs 14 residues. Per germline, CDR1 MDHEN and CDR2 SYDVKM. The CDR3 sequence: CASSIPPLGSEQYF. The DNA of the CDR3 is TGTGCCAGCAGTATTCCCCCTCTTGGCTCCGAGCAGTACTTC.

The gene calls are TRBV15 and TRBJ1-5, with D uncertain. CDR3 length equals 12 residues. In germline, CDR1 is LNHNV, CDR2 YYDKDF (reference sequence). V was clipped by 3 bases and J by 6 bases, with 6 bases between them. CDR3 DNA sequence: TGTGCCACCAGCAGGCAAGCTCAGCCCCAGCATTTT. Its translation is CATSRQAQPQHF.

This clone appeared a few times. The gene calls are TRBV11-3 and TRBJ2-1; the D gene is possibly TRBD2 (5 bases). The CDR3 contains 16 residues. Trimming left V 0 bases short and J 0 bases short, with 9 bases between. The germline gives CDR1 SGHNT, CDR2 YENEEA. CDR3 bases: TGTGCCAGCAGCTTAGAAGGCGGGTACTCCTACAATGAGCAGTTCTTC. Its protein product is CASSLEGGYSYNEQFF.

The chain links TRBV15 to TRBJ1-1, with 9 nucleotides matching TRBD1. The CDR3 extends over 13 amino acids. Trimming at V came to 3 bases and at J to 9 bases, leaving 5 bases not matched to a gene. Germline CDR1 LNHNV, CDR2 YYDKDF (reference sequence). The CDR3 nucleotides read TGTGCCACCAGCAGCCTTGGGACAGGGCAAGCTTTCTTT. Translation gives CATSSLGTGQAFF.

The chain combines TRBV19 with TRBJ2-3; 7 bases map to TRBD2. The germline gives CDR1 LNHDA, CDR2 SQIVND (reference sequence). Trimming cost V 4 bases and J 8 bases; bases outside gene matches: 12. The CDR3 extends over 15 amino acids. CDR3 region: CASSTADTGGTTQYF. CDR3 bases: TGTGCCAGTAGTACCGCCGACACGGGGGGAACTACGCAGTATTTT.

This sequence joins TRBV7-3 and TRBJ2-1; 9 bases align to TRBD2. Germline V lookup: CDR1 SGHTA, CDR2 FQGTGA. The CDR3 consists of 15 residues. With 5 bases clipped from V and 7 bases from J, the junction kept 9 bases outside the gene matches. CDR3 DNA sequence: TGTGCCAGCAGCCTGGGGACTAGCAGAGGGAATGAGCAGTTCTTC. Its translation is CASSLGTSRGNEQFF.

This clone turned up a few times. This chain connects TRBV7-9 to TRBJ1-2; 9 bases align to TRBD1. Per germline, CDR1 SEHNR and CDR2 FQNEAQ (reference sequence). V was pared by 2 bases and J by 7 bases, with 11 bases of the junction left unmatched. This CDR3 region has 16 residues. The CDR3 region is CASSLIGEGQGSGYTF. In DNA form, the CDR3 reads TGTGCCAGCAGCTTAATCGGGGAGGGACAGGGTTCTGGCTACACCTTC.

This clone was detected only a few times. The chain carries TRBV5-1 and TRBJ2-7, with D maybe TRBD1 (7 bases). CDR3 length: 18 amino acids. Trimming pared 3 bases from V and 3 bases from J, leaving 25 bases between. Germline V gene lookup returns CDR1 SGHRS and CDR2 YFSETQ. The CDR3 here is CASSSRGSKGGGHYEQYV. CDR3 coding DNA: TGCGCCAGCAGCTCAAGGGGTAGCAAAGGAGGGGGCCACTACGAGCAGTACGTC.

The V call is TRBV30, the J call TRBJ2-2, with 8 bases fitting TRBD2. V gave up 5 bases and J gave up 11 bases; unmatched junction bases: 7. The CDR3 sequence is 12 residues long. From germline, CDR1 is GTSNPN and CDR2 SVGIG (reference sequence). The CDR3 DNA reads as TGTGCCTGGCAATCGGGGGGGGGTGAGCTGTTTTTT. Encoded protein: CAWQSGGGELFF.

This clone was picked up a small number of times. The genes are TRBV10-3 and TRBJ2-1, with TRBD2 matching 9 bases. Germline-derived CDR1 and CDR2 are ENHRY and SYGVKD. The CDR3 sequence is 14 residues long. The V and J ends lost 2 bases and 7 bases, in that order; junction bases with no gene match: 3. CDR3: CAISEGGLANEQFF. CDR3 sequence (DNA): TGTGCCATCAGTGAGGGAGGACTAGCGAATGAGCAGTTCTTC.